The entry below gives a single T cell receptor beta chain sequence along with its context. Its antigen is as yet unknown. Its ends do not fully match the called genes, so a read error is possible. Other nucleotide sequences in the sample specify the same CDR3. These data belong to a study of cytomegalovirus exposure and HLA in healthy donors. General study results and limits: A prior analysis recorded that most TCR beta V segments were productive about 87% or about 30% of the time.

Both 60 Vbeta primers and 13 Jbeta primers went into the PCR. The protocol was immunoSEQ multiplex PCR, while the TCRdb copy is restricted to in-frame clones and leaves out a portion. The sample has some 150,000 clones; 80% to 90% are singletons. There are 14 residues in the CDR3. Germline-derived CDR1 and CDR2 are SGHNT and YYREEE (reference sequence). V gene TRBV5-4 combines with J gene TRBJ2-1, with TRBD1 as a possible D gene (6 bases). Input material: PBMCs. This sequence was found in a woman aged 25 to 45 in good health and CMV-seropositive. In DNA form, the CDR3 reads TGCGCCAGCAGCCCCCTAGGGGGATCCAATGAGCAGTTCTTC. It codes for CASSPLGGSNEQFF.